Listed here are 6 T cell receptor beta chains from one sample, sequenced in a study of T-cell reconstitution after alpha-beta-depleted transplantation in children. Study conclusions and caveats: Fresh T-cell production supplied most of the T-cell counts and diversity seen one year after transplant.

These TCRs are of unknown antigen specificity. Library preparation (for TCRbeta) was performed with unique molecular identifiers. TCRdb recomputed calls from the PCR reads with MiXCR, one row per CDR3 protein. The sample has 250,000 to 300,000 distinct CDR3 sequences, about 7.3% seen once. The material sequenced was peripheral blood, taken 360 days after TCRalphabeta/CD19-depleted stem cell transplant. All receptors derive from a female patient under 10 years old who had a stem cell transplant for Fanconi anemia, so the T cells may come from the graft donor.

This clonotype was counted between two and nine times. V is TRBV4-2 and J is TRBJ2-5; 9 bases fit TRBD1. After removal of 4 bases from V and 5 bases from J, the junction contained 11 bases not matched to a gene. Per the germline V gene, CDR1 is LGHNA and CDR2 is YNFKEQ. The CDR3 is made up of 16 amino acids. The CDR3 bases are TGTGCCAGCAGCCGAGGACAGGGGAGAGTGCGGGAGACCCAGTACTTC. It is translated as CASSRGQGRVRETQYF.

This clonotype came up a few times. The rearrangement links TRBV7-7 to TRBJ2-7; D remains ambiguous. CDR3 length equals 13 residues. V dropped 6 bases and J dropped 3 bases, with 12 bases sitting between them. The germline V gene encodes CDR1 SSHAT and CDR2 FNYEAQ (reference sequence). The CDR3 DNA reads as TGTGCCAGCAGTCCGGGTCCCGGCTACGAGCAGTACTTC. It codes for CASSPGPGYEQYF.

The table lists this clonotype with a few counts. The rearrangement joins TRBV28 to TRBJ1-5; D remains ambiguous. V lost 5 bases to trimming and J lost 2 bases, with 16 bases between them. The CDR3 loop spans 16 amino acids. CDR1 is MDHEN and CDR2 is SYDVKM in the germline V gene. The CDR3 DNA sequence: TGTGCCAGCAGTCCACAACGGGGTGGGGGCAATCAGCCCCAGCATTTT. This encodes CASSPQRGGGNQPQHF.

The chain carries TRBV19 and TRBJ1-2, with D perhaps TRBD1 (5 bases). Trimming took 6 bases from V and 6 from J, leaving 23 bases between them. This CDR3 is built from 16 residues. Germline loops: CDR1 LNHDA, CDR2 SQIVND (reference sequence). The CDR3 nucleotides read TGTGCCAGTAGGACATCCCCGGGGGATGATCGACATGGCTACACCTTC. Amino acids: CASRTSPGDDRHGYTF.

This clonotype has a count of ten or more. The gene calls are TRBV20-1 and TRBJ2-3; TRBD1 agrees at 11 bases. Germline CDR1 reads DFQATT; CDR2 reads SNEGSKA (reference sequence). Trimming took 8 bases from V and 3 from J; bases not matched to a gene: 10. The CDR3 has 15 residues. The CDR3 sequence: CSFPPGTGGTDTQYF. CDR3 coding DNA: TGCAGTTTCCCACCAGGGACAGGGGGAACAGATACGCAGTATTTT.

This clonotype came up a few times. This chain links TRBV12-3 or TRBV12-4 with TRBJ2-2, with no clear D. This CDR3 is built from 14 residues. V was clipped by 7 bases and J by 5 bases, with 14 bases between them. CDR3 residues: CASTPTVLTGELFF. The CDR3 DNA reads as TGTGCCAGCACCCCGACTGTATTAACCGGGGAGCTGTTTTTT.